This passage covers 20 T cell receptor beta chains from one sample sequenced in a study of control samples from healthy donors and cancer patients. Data came from immunoSEQ multiplex PCR; TCRdb stores just in-frame clones and leaves some out. Found here are 100,000 to 150,000 clones, 87% of them singletons; the top ten hold approximately 2.9%. Sample: blood. The source of these receptors is a man aged 60 to 69 in good health.

This clone was seen more than once but under ten times. The CDR3 spells CASSLVPTSGEETQYF. The CDR3 nucleotides read TGTGCCAGCAGCTTAGTCCCGACTAGCGGGGAGGAGACCCAGTACTTC. The rearrangement joins TRBV7-2 to TRBJ2-5; 11 bases match TRBD2. Germline-derived CDR1 and CDR2 are SGHTA and FQGNSA. The J segment lost 5 bases and the V segment lost 1 base, leaving 6 bases of the junction unmatched. The CDR3 extends over 16 amino acids. Full variable domain (rest looked up from reference TRBV7-2 and TRBJ2-5): GAGVSQSPSNKVTEKGKDVELRCDPISGHTALYWYRQSLGQGLEFLIYFQGNSAPDKSGLPSDRFSAERTGGSVSTLTIQRTQQEDSAVYLCASSLVPTSGEETQYFGPGTRLLVL.

DNA of the CDR3: TGTGCCAGCAGCCAGAGACAGGGTTGGTACGAGCAGTACTTC. As protein: CASSQRQGWYEQYF. V gene TRBV7-2 combines with J gene TRBJ2-7; 7 nucleotides agree with TRBD1. The CDR3 length is 14 residues. The V and J ends lost 5 bases and 4 bases, in that order; junction bases with no gene match: 8. CDR1 and CDR2 from the germline V gene are SGHTA and FQGNSA.

V and J are TRBV5-8 and TRBJ1-1, with D unclear. V was cut by 4 bases and J by 4 bases, with 8 bases left in between. The CDR3 is made up of 12 amino acids. The V gene's germline CDR1 is SGHTS and CDR2 YDEGEE. The CDR3 loop reads CASSPMGTEAFF. The CDR3 nucleotides read TGTGCCAGCAGCCCCATGGGCACTGAAGCTTTCTTT.

In this sample, this clone turned up once. The gene calls are TRBV19 and TRBJ2-3, with D perhaps matching TRBD2 (6 bases). Germline CDR1 is LNHDA and CDR2 is SQIVND (reference sequence). V shed 1 base and J shed 4 bases, with 9 bases lying between them. The CDR3 has 14 amino acids. CDR3: CASSIGGEADTQYF. CDR3 coding DNA: TGTGCCAGTAGTATAGGAGGGGAGGCAGATACGCAGTATTTT. The whole variable domain, filled in from reference TRBV19 and TRBJ2-3, reads DGGITQSPKYLFRKEGQNVTLSCEQNLNHDAMYWYRQDPGQGLRLIYYSQIVNDFQKGDIAEGYSVSREKKESFPLTVTSAQKNPTAFYLCASSIGGEADTQYFGPGTRLTVL.

The chain has TRBV19 and TRBJ2-2; 7 bases match TRBD2. The V gene's germline CDR1 is LNHDA and CDR2 SQIVND (reference sequence). This CDR3 comprises 15 residues. Trimming removed 5 bases from V and 5 bases from J; junction bases left unmatched: 8. For the CDR3, the DNA is TGTGCCAGTAGTCTTCTCGGGACTACAACCGGGGAGCTGTTTTTT. Its protein is CASSLLGTTTGELFF.

The chain recombines TRBV27 with TRBJ1-6; perhaps TRBD1 as D (5 bases). CDR3 length: 14 residues. CDR1 MNHEY and CDR2 SMNVEV come from the germline V gene (reference sequence). V lost 4 bases and J 10 bases, leaving 14 bases between the germline ends. Here the CDR3 reads CASSSWGKGSPLHF. The CDR3 coding sequence is TGTGCCAGCAGTTCCTGGGGCAAGGGGTCACCCCTCCACTTT.

The CDR3 loop reads CASSAMGQWADGYTF. The CDR3 bases are TGTGCCAGCAGCGCAATGGGACAGTGGGCTGATGGCTACACCTTC. The chain links TRBV11-2 to TRBJ1-2, with 7 bases aligning to TRBD1. Germline trimming cut 5 bases from V and 6 bases from J; bases unmatched to any gene: 12. The CDR3 is 15 amino acids. Germline CDR1 SGHAT, CDR2 FQNNGV. Together with reference TRBV11-2 and TRBJ1-2, the CDR3 gives the full variable domain: EAGVAQSPRYKIIEKRQSVAFWCNPISGHATLYWYQQILGQGPKLLIQFQNNGVVDDSQLPKDRFSAERLKGVDSTLKIQPAKLEDSAVYLCASSAMGQWADGYTFGSGTRLTVV.

This sequence joins TRBV20-1 and TRBJ1-2, with D unresolved. The V end lost 5 bases, the J end lost 7 bases, and 11 bases lay between the germline ends. This CDR3 spans 11 amino acids. CDR1 DFQATT and CDR2 SNEGSKA come from the germline V gene (reference sequence). CDR3 sequence (DNA): TGCAGTGCTGATCCTGTTGGTGGCTACACCTTC. Protein product: CSADPVGGYTF.

The chain is built from TRBV6-2 or TRBV6-3 and TRBJ2-3, with 7 positions matching TRBD2. CDR3 length: 17 residues. V shed 4 bases, J shed 4 bases, and the junction held 14 bases outside the gene matches. CDR1 MNHEY and CDR2 SVGEGT come from the germline V gene. The CDR3 region has the DNA TGTGCCAGCAGTTCGCCCTCGACTAGCTGGGCGGCAGATACGCAGTATTTT. This codes for CASSSPSTSWAADTQYF.

The J gene is TRBJ2-1, the V gene TRBV21-1; whether TRBD2, the table's D call, matches the DNA was not checked. TRBV21-1 is recorded as a pseudogene. The CDR3 sequence is 16 residues long. The CDR3 DNA reads TGTGCCAGCAGCCCACCGGGACTAGCGGGGGATTTCGAGCAGTTCTTC. This translates into CASSPPGLAGDFEQFF.

The chain recombines TRBV19 with TRBJ1-3; 7 positions match TRBD1. CDR1 is LNHDA, CDR2 SQIVND, per germline (reference sequence). With 11 bases clipped from V and 0 bases from J, the junction kept 7 bases outside the gene matches. There are 14 residues in the CDR3. The CDR3 coding sequence is TGTGCCTGCCGGGACAGACCCTCTGGAAACACCATATATTTT. Its translation: CACRDRPSGNTIYF.

CDR3 bases: TGTGCCAGCAGTTACTCGAACGGGGGGGACACTGAAGCTTTCTTT. This gives the protein CASSYSNGGDTEAFF. V usage is TRBV6-5 and J usage is TRBJ1-1, with D perhaps matching TRBD1 (5 bases). This CDR3 region has 15 residues. The V gene lost 0 bases and the J gene lost 3 bases, with 11 bases spanning the gap. Germline-derived CDR1 and CDR2 are MNHEY and SVGAGI.

This clone was observed once. The chain joins TRBV7-2 to TRBJ1-5; D not resolved. The CDR3 runs 15 residues. Trimming took 2 bases from V and 0 from J, leaving 8 bases between them. The germline V gene encodes CDR1 SGHTA and CDR2 FQGNSA. CDR3 DNA sequence: TGTGCCAGCAGCTTAACCCAGTCTAGCAATCAGCCCCAGCATTTT. Residues: CASSLTQSSNQPQHF.

V usage is TRBV7-2 and J usage is TRBJ1-5; possible D gene TRBD1, 5 bases. V was pared by 4 bases and J by 3 bases, with 7 bases between. The CDR3 runs 13 residues. Germline loops: CDR1 SGHTA, CDR2 FQGNSA. The CDR3 spells CASSWGDNQPQHF. CDR3 coding DNA: TGTGCCAGCAGCTGGGGCGACAATCAGCCCCAGCATTTT.

V gene TRBV23-1 combines with J gene TRBJ2-7; TRBD1 is a possible D gene (5 bases). TRBV23-1 is filed as an ORF, its function uncertain. This CDR3 region has 16 residues. V was cut by 3 bases and J by 0 bases, with 15 bases left in between. This CDR3 reads CASSQGPRMSSYEQYF. Here the CDR3 DNA reads TGCGCCAGCAGTCAGGGGCCCAGAATGAGCTCCTACGAGCAGTACTTC.

Written as DNA, the CDR3 is TGTGCCAGCATCCCGGGCCGGAATAGCAATCAGCCCCAGCATTTT. It specifies CASIPGRNSNQPQHF. V gene TRBV2 combines with J gene TRBJ1-5; D is undetermined. V was shortened by 7 bases and J by 0 bases, with 13 bases between the two germline ends. Germline CDR1 is SNHLY and CDR2 is FYNNEI. This CDR3 contains 15 residues.

The chain carries TRBV7-6 and TRBJ1-4; 7 nucleotides match TRBD1. J gave up 0 bases and V 5 bases, and 3 bases lay outside the gene matches. The CDR3 has 15 amino acids. Germline CDR1 and CDR2: SGHVS and FNYEAQ. CDR3 sequence reads: CASSPDRTTNEKLFF. As DNA, the CDR3 is TGTGCCAGCAGCCCGGACAGGACAACTAATGAAAAACTGTTTTTT.

The chain carries TRBV27 and TRBJ1-1; D is unresolved. Germline CDR1 is MNHEY and CDR2 is SMNVEV (reference sequence). This CDR3 is 14 amino acids long. CDR3 coding DNA: TGTGCTGCCCAACGGGAGGGTCGGAACACTGAAGCTTTCTTT. Its protein product is CAAQREGRNTEAFF.

In its sample, this clone was seen once. This chain links TRBV5-1 with TRBJ2-2; D is ambiguous. V gave up 0 bases and J gave up 1 base, with 4 bases separating them. CDR1 SGHRS and CDR2 YFSETQ come from the germline V gene. There are 14 residues in the CDR3. The CDR3 DNA follows: TGCGCCAGCAGCTTGGTGGTGAACACCGGGGAGCTGTTTTTT. This sequence encodes CASSLVVNTGELFF.

The chain recombines TRBV6-5 with TRBJ1-5; TRBD1 matches 7 bases. The ends lost 11 bases at V and 8 bases at J; junction bases unmatched: 15. This CDR3 region has 14 residues. The germline gives CDR1 MNHEY, CDR2 SVGAGI. The DNA of the CDR3 is TGTGCCGGACGGAAGGGGGCAGGGGTTGAGCCCCAGCATTTT. Encoded protein: CAGRKGAGVEPQHF.